A single sample gave rise to the 5 T cell receptor beta chains below, sequenced in a study of CD8+ T cells in alopecia areata (dated by TCRdb to 2016 to 2018). The library was prepared using the immunoSEQ multiplex PCR assay. RNA was extracted from all samples and reverse transcribed into cDNA, which served as template for TCR sequencing. The table was pulled from immuneACCESS by TCRdb, which kept in-frame rearrangements only. Such tables lose some clones; where checked, under half of the loss comes from unresolved V genes, and the rest has no known cause. The sample has some 88,000 clones on record, around 44% of them singletons. The ten largest make up 18% of the sample. What the time point label conveys for this sample: about 5 months on oral tofacitinib. The treatment or condition label, read with the paper, signifies: oral pan-JAK inhibitor, 5-10 mg twice daily. This specimen was CD8+ T cells sorted from blood, taken at week 24, from a patient treated with tofacitinib. The receptors stem from a human donor with alopecia areata.

The rearrangement links TRBV11-2 to TRBJ2-1; 8 bases fit TRBD1. The junction had 5 bases not matched to a gene; V was cut back by 6 bases and J by 4 bases. The CDR3 sequence is 14 residues long. In germline, CDR1 is SGHAT, CDR2 FQNNGV. The CDR3 loop reads CASSIDRGYNEQFF. In DNA form, the CDR3 reads TGTGCCAGCAGTATCGACAGGGGATACAATGAGCAGTTCTTC.

There are a few counts of this clone. This chain joins TRBV29-1 and TRBJ2-3, with a weak D call TRBD1 (5 bases). The germline V gene encodes CDR1 SQVTM and CDR2 ANQGSEA. The CDR3 has 11 amino acids. V was clipped by 6 bases and J by 5 bases, with 9 bases between them. The CDR3 region has the DNA TGCAGCGTCCCAACAGGAGATACGCAGTATTTT. As protein: CSVPTGDTQYF.

This clone was counted a few times. V gene TRBV6-5 combines with J gene TRBJ2-7, with a weak D call TRBD1 (5 bases). The V gene's germline CDR1 is MNHEY and CDR2 SVGAGI. The CDR3 has 14 amino acids. With 5 bases removed from V and 5 bases from J, the gap between germline ends came to 16 bases. CDR3 coding DNA: TGTGCCAGCAGTGGCGTCGACAGACTCCACGAGCAGTACTTC. It encodes CASSGVDRLHEQYF.

The chain couples TRBV9 to TRBJ2-1, with 8 bases that match TRBD2. Germline V gene lookup returns CDR1 SGDLS and CDR2 YYNGEE. The CDR3 has 15 residues. Unmatched junction bases numbered 7, after V lost 4 bases and J lost 4 bases. Written as DNA, the CDR3 is TGTGCCAGCAGCCCACGGACTAGCCCGTACAATGAGCAGTTCTTC. Translation: CASSPRTSPYNEQFF.

The chain has TRBV27 and TRBJ2-1; 7 bases are a match to TRBD2. Looked up from germline, CDR1 is MNHEY and CDR2 is SMNVEV (reference sequence). This CDR3 spans 14 amino acids. Trimming removed 4 bases from V and 8 bases from J; junction bases left unmatched: 8. CDR3 loop: CASSSAGESDEQFF. Written as DNA, the CDR3 is TGTGCCAGCAGTTCCGCGGGAGAGTCCGATGAGCAGTTCTTC.